This T cell receptor beta chain was obtained from a study of PD-1 blockade in classical Hodgkin lymphoma. Turning to the study itself: Nivolumab was administered to patients intravenously at 3 mg/kg every 2 weeks. Broader study findings: As was reported, newly diagnosed patients showed lower baseline TCR diversity than healthy donors did. The study found that TCR diversity rose significantly by C4D1 in CD4+ but not CD8+ cells. Baseline diversity resembling that of newly diagnosed patients was seen in complete responders.

Time point indicated: cycle 4 day 1 (C4D1), after 6 weeks of nivolumab. The patients all showed relapse after autologous stem cell transplantation, while their brentuximab vedotin exposure varied. V gave up 8 bases and J gave up 0 bases, with 17 bases separating them. Germline assignment: CDR1 MRHNA and CDR2 SNTAGT. The CDR3 runs to 16 residues. Generated by immunoSEQ multiplex PCR, the TCRdb table keeps only in-frame clones and is missing some. The data hold about 24,000 clones, with roughly 76% observed a single time. On this clone: Its cognate antigen is unknown.

The sequencing used peripheral blood mononuclear cells (PBMCs), collected before the fourth cycle of nivolumab. The receptor comes from a human donor with classical Hodgkin lymphoma. The chain joins TRBV6-4 to TRBJ1-3; D unresolved. CDR3 residues: CASDCKISSSGNTIYF. CDR3 coding DNA: TGTGCCAGCGATTGCAAGATTTCGAGCTCTGGAAACACCATATATTTT.